The 5 T cell receptor beta chains below were found in one sample sequenced in a study of T cell responses to AZD1222 COVID-19 vaccine. Repertoires were generated with immunoSEQ multiplex PCR, while TCRdb's copy carries only in-frame clones and drops some. Of fewer than 150,000 clones in the sample, 92% were seen once. The sample was peripheral blood, taken 28 days after the second AZD1222 dose. The source is an adult who received the AZD1222 COVID-19 vaccine.

The J gene is TRBJ2-2, the V gene TRBV19; D is possibly TRBD1 (6 bases). CDR1 is LNHDA and CDR2 is SQIVND in the germline V gene (reference sequence). V was trimmed by 5 bases and J by 5 bases, leaving 12 bases between them. The CDR3 runs to 14 residues. The chain's CDR3 is CASSPGTSTGELFF. The CDR3 bases are TGTGCCAGTAGTCCCGGGACATCAACCGGGGAGCTGTTTTTT.

The chain links TRBV29-1 to TRBJ1-3; 7 bases fit TRBD1. The germline V gene encodes CDR1 SQVTM and CDR2 ANQGSEA. After removal of 7 bases from V and 2 bases from J, the junction contained 5 bases not matched to a gene. This CDR3 contains 13 residues. The CDR3 nucleotides are TGCAGCGCCGGTGACAGGGCTGGAAACACCATATATTTT. Amino acid sequence: CSAGDRAGNTIYF.

V usage is TRBV7-9 and J usage is TRBJ2-3; tentatively, D is TRBD1 (7 bases). CDR1 and CDR2 from the germline V gene are SEHNR and FQNEAQ (reference sequence). V lost 6 bases and J 3 bases, leaving 13 bases between the germline ends. The CDR3 has 14 residues. The CDR3 sequence: CASRESGGTDTQYF. The CDR3 region has the DNA TGTGCCAGCAGGGAATCAGGGGGGACAGATACGCAGTATTTT.

This chain connects TRBV18 to TRBJ1-1; D may be TRBD1 (6 bases). The CDR3 has 15 amino acids. Trimming removed 0 bases from V and 1 base from J, with 9 bases in between. Per the germline V gene, CDR1 is KGHSH and CDR2 is LQKENI. The CDR3 nucleotides are TGTGCCAGCTCACCACCAGGGGGGAGGAACACTGAAGCTTTCTTT. Its protein product is CASSPPGGRNTEAFF.

The chain employs TRBV6-5 and TRBJ1-6; D call uncertain. Trimming pared 0 bases from V and 7 bases from J, leaving 4 bases between. Germline-derived CDR1 and CDR2 are MNHEY and SVGAGI. This CDR3 has 13 residues. In nucleotides, the CDR3 is TGTGCCAGCAGTTACTCAAGGAATTCACCCCTCCACTTT. Protein sequence: CASSYSRNSPLHF.